This TCR beta chain was documented in a study of PD-1 blockade in classical Hodgkin lymphoma. Stated time point: cycle 4 day 1 (C4D1), after about 6 weeks of nivolumab. Each patient experienced a relapse that followed autologous stem cell transplantation, and brentuximab vedotin exposure varied. CD4+ T cells were purified from thawed PBMCs by magnetic negative selection. About this clone: Its antigen is not identified.

TCRdb's copy holds only in-frame clones and misses some; the assay was immunoSEQ multiplex PCR. Found here are around 30,000 clones, 70% to 90% of them singletons; the top ten hold approximately 0.62%. Study-wide points: Patients newly diagnosed and complete responders had comparable baseline diversity.

V was trimmed by 2 bases and J by 3 bases, leaving 2 bases between them. Germline lookup yields CDR1 ENHRY and CDR2 SYGVKD. The CDR3 is made up of 12 amino acids. The TCR originated in a human donor with classical Hodgkin lymphoma. The specimen was CD4+ T cells from blood, collected before the fourth cycle of nivolumab. This chain links TRBV10-3 with TRBJ1-3, with D hard to call. In DNA, the CDR3 is TGTGCCATCAGTGAGCTTGGAAACACCATATATTTT. Translated: CAISELGNTIYF.